The rows below give T cell receptor beta chains drawn from one sample of a study of identical twins. TCRdb reprocessed the 5' RACE reads with MiXCR, giving one entry per CDR3 protein. The data hold 540,000 or so distinct CDR3 sequences, with under 25% observed a single time. This sample was also put to use in a study of yellow fever vaccine responses in identical twins.

Specimen: CD4+ T cells sorted from blood. These receptors were obtained from a woman under 30 in good health. CDR3s include the opening cysteine and the closing phenylalanine or tryptophan. The D gene is left open where the match is weak. Clone size appears in some rows only: once, few, many, or a class for an expanded clone.

clone_size	d_call	v_call	cdr3_length	j_call	cdr3_aa	cdr3_nt
NA	NA	TRBV6-6	13	TRBJ2-1	CASKPPGAHEQFF	TGTGCCAGCAAGCCGCCTGGGGCCCATGAGCAGTTCTTC
few	NA	TRBV2	10	TRBJ2-7	CASSVHEQYF	TGTGCCAGCAGTGTTCACGAGCAGTACTTC
NA	NA	TRBV7-2	14	TRBJ2-2	CASSLVGVGGELFF	TGTGCCAGCAGCTTAGTCGGGGTGGGCGGGGAGCTGTTTTTT
NA	TRBD2	TRBV2	18	TRBJ2-1	CASSLGLAGESSYNEQFF	TGTGCCAGCAGCCTGGGGCTAGCGGGGGAAAGCTCCTACAATGAGCAGTTCTTC
many	NA	TRBV20-1	15	TRBJ2-3	CSASLVAGLTDTQYF	TGCAGTGCTAGCCTCGTCGCGGGACTCACAGATACGCAGTATTTT
NA	NA	TRBV5-1	13	TRBJ2-7	CASGLSKDYEQYF	TGCGCCAGCGGGCTTTCCAAAGACTACGAGCAGTACTTC
few	TRBD1	TRBV10-3	15	TRBJ2-7	CAISDRGTGVYEQYF	TGTGCCATCAGTGACCGAGGGACAGGGGTCTACGAGCAGTACTTC
few	NA	TRBV12-3/TRBV12-4	14	TRBJ1-5	CASVSMASNQPQHF	TGTGCCAGCGTCAGCATGGCCTCGAATCAGCCCCAGCATTTT
NA	TRBD2	TRBV12-5	19	TRBJ2-7	CASGLPPKTSGRPGYEQYF	TGTGCTAGTGGTTTGCCCCCTAAGACTAGCGGGAGACCCGGCTACGAGCAGTACTTC
NA	TRBD2	TRBV4-1	16	TRBJ2-7	CASSPQLAGGLNEQYF	TGCGCCAGCAGCCCCCAACTAGCGGGAGGGCTAAACGAGCAGTACTTC
few	NA	TRBV20-1	15	TRBJ1-1	CSARVLNQRNTEAFF	TGCAGTGCTAGAGTACTTAATCAGAGGAACACTGAAGCTTTCTTT
NA	TRBD2	TRBV6-2/TRBV6-3	20	TRBJ2-1	CASSYGAPQLAGGSYNEQFF	TGTGCCAGCAGTTATGGGGCACCGCAACTAGCGGGAGGCTCCTACAATGAGCAGTTCTTC
NA	NA	TRBV11-3	12	TRBJ1-1	CASSLGIAEAFF	TGTGCCAGCAGCTTAGGTATCGCTGAAGCTTTCTTT
few	NA	TRBV7-9	14	TRBJ2-3	CASRGSGLTDTQYF	TGTGCCAGCAGAGGATCAGGCCTCACAGATACGCAGTATTTT
few	TRBD1	TRBV29-1	17	TRBJ2-3	CSVTGTGYFSSTDTQYF	TGCAGCGTGACCGGGACAGGGTACTTCTCTAGCACAGATACGCAGTATTTT
NA	NA	TRBV10-3	15	TRBJ1-4	CAISEFSRSSEKLFF	TGTGCCATCAGTGAGTTTAGCAGGTCCAGCGAAAAACTGTTTTTT
few	NA	TRBV10-3	12	TRBJ2-1	CAISDVVYEQFF	TGTGCCATCAGTGACGTCGTATATGAGCAGTTCTTC
NA	TRBD1	TRBV5-1	15	TRBJ1-1	CASSLAGQGTTEAFF	TGCGCCAGCAGCTTGGCCGGACAGGGGACAACTGAAGCTTTCTTT
NA	TRBD1	TRBV4-1	15	TRBJ1-4	CASSQVGQGGEKLFF	TGCGCCAGCAGCCAAGTGGGACAGGGGGGTGAAAAACTGTTTTTT
many	NA	TRBV5-1	15	TRBJ2-1	CASSLGGAAYNEQFF	TGCGCCAGCAGCTTGGGGGGGGCGGCCTACAATGAGCAGTTCTTC
NA	NA	TRBV20-1	15	TRBJ1-5	CSASRPGGINQPQHF	TGCAGTGCTAGTCGTCCGGGGGGAATCAATCAGCCCCAGCATTTT
few	TRBD1	TRBV6-1	14	TRBJ1-5	CASSGGQGNQPQHF	TGTGCCAGCAGTGGGGGACAGGGGAATCAGCCCCAGCATTTT
NA	TRBD1	TRBV5-1	14	TRBJ1-1	CASSLAGTATEAFF	TGCGCCAGCAGCTTGGCCGGGACAGCCACTGAAGCTTTCTTT
NA	NA	TRBV27	16	TRBJ1-6	CASSPRGALDNSPLHF	TGTGCCAGCAGTCCGAGGGGGGCGCTTGATAATTCACCCCTCCACTTT
few	NA	TRBV5-1	12	TRBJ1-2	CASRDSDYGYTF	TGCGCCAGCAGGGACAGCGACTATGGCTACACCTTC